A selection of T cell receptor beta chains follows, all from one sample in a study of technical replicates of blood from several donors. Profiling relied on immunoSEQ multiplex PCR, and the TCRdb table lists in-frame clones only, not all of them. The profile shows 84,000 or so clones, roughly 93% of them singletons. The sequencing input was T cells isolated from PBMCs. The receptors come from a human donor in good health. The CDR3 runs from the conserved cysteine through the conserved F or W. A D gene is named only where the DNA matches it firmly. Clone sizes are given selectively: once, few, many, or a class where the clone is expanded.

D gene: TRBD1
J gene: TRBJ1-5
V gene: TRBV7-2
clone size: .
CDR3 protein: CASSFGTGVYQPQHF
CDR3 DNA: TGTGCCAGCAGCTTCGGGACAGGGGTATATCAGCCCCAGCATTTT

D gene: .
J gene: TRBJ1-2
V gene: TRBV4-1
clone size: .
CDR3 protein: CASSHEGVGYGYTF
CDR3 DNA: TGCGCCAGCAGCCACGAGGGAGTCGGCTATGGCTACACCTTC

D gene: TRBD2
J gene: TRBJ2-3
V gene: TRBV5-1
clone size: .
CDR3 protein: CASSPTYGTSGRDGTQYF
CDR3 DNA: TGCGCCAGCAGCCCGACCTATGGGACTAGCGGGAGGGATGGTACGCAGTATTTT

D gene: .
J gene: TRBJ2-7
V gene: TRBV27
clone size: .
CDR3 protein: CASSLRGINYEQYF
CDR3 DNA: TGTGCCAGCAGTTTACGGGGGATAAACTACGAGCAGTACTTC

D gene: .
J gene: TRBJ1-5
V gene: TRBV5-1
clone size: .
CDR3 protein: CASSPREGGQPQHF
CDR3 DNA: TGCGCCAGCAGCCCCCGGGAGGGCGGTCAGCCCCAGCATTTT

D gene: .
J gene: TRBJ2-2
V gene: TRBV11-3
clone size: .
CDR3 protein: CASSRRGGELFF
CDR3 DNA: TGTGCCAGCAGCCGGCGAGGCGGGGAGCTGTTTTTT

D gene: .
J gene: TRBJ2-2
V gene: TRBV2
clone size: once
CDR3 protein: CASIGSSMSGELFF
CDR3 DNA: TGTGCCAGCATAGGGAGTTCCATGTCCGGGGAGCTGTTTTTT

D gene: TRBD2
J gene: TRBJ2-7
V gene: TRBV9
clone size: .
CDR3 protein: CASSNGLAGIDEQYF
CDR3 DNA: TGTGCCAGCAGCAACGGACTAGCGGGAATCGACGAGCAGTACTTC

D gene: TRBD1
J gene: TRBJ1-3
V gene: TRBV15
clone size: .
CDR3 protein: CATSRTGAGNTIYF
CDR3 DNA: TGTGCCACCAGCAGAACAGGGGCTGGAAACACCATATATTTT

D gene: TRBD1
J gene: TRBJ2-7
V gene: TRBV2
clone size: .
CDR3 protein: CASSRDRGHYEQYF
CDR3 DNA: TGTGCCAGCAGCCGGGACAGGGGGCACTACGAGCAGTACTTC

D gene: TRBD1
J gene: TRBJ2-1
V gene: TRBV9
clone size: .
CDR3 protein: CASSVVGGGQAYNEQFF
CDR3 DNA: TGTGCCAGCAGCGTAGTGGGTGGGGGACAGGCTTACAATGAGCAGTTCTTC

D gene: .
J gene: TRBJ1-4
V gene: TRBV10-3
clone size: .
CDR3 protein: CAISGGNGTGKLFF
CDR3 DNA: TGTGCCATCAGTGGAGGGAACGGGACTGGAAAACTGTTTTTT

D gene: TRBD2
J gene: TRBJ2-1
V gene: TRBV6-6
clone size: .
CDR3 protein: CASSSRTSGSNEQFF
CDR3 DNA: TGTGCCAGCAGTTCCAGAACTAGCGGGAGCAATGAGCAGTTCTTC

D gene: .
J gene: TRBJ2-3
V gene: TRBV10-2
clone size: .
CDR3 protein: CASSENLAIDTQYF
CDR3 DNA: TGCGCCAGCAGTGAAAACCTAGCGATAGATACGCAGTATTTT

D gene: .
J gene: TRBJ2-2
V gene: TRBV2
clone size: few
CDR3 protein: CATTVDEGLNTGELFF
CDR3 DNA: TGTGCCACCACCGTCGACGAGGGATTGAACACCGGGGAGCTGTTTTTT

D gene: .
J gene: TRBJ2-7
V gene: TRBV10-1
clone size: .
CDR3 protein: CASSEFGYGASYEQYF
CDR3 DNA: TGCGCCAGCAGTGAGTTCGGTTACGGTGCCTCCTACGAGCAGTACTTC

D gene: .
J gene: TRBJ2-5
V gene: TRBV4-2
clone size: .
CDR3 protein: CASSQSRETQYF
CDR3 DNA: TGTGCCAGCAGCCAGTCCCGAGAGACCCAGTACTTC

D gene: TRBD2
J gene: TRBJ2-7
V gene: TRBV18
clone size: once
CDR3 protein: CASSPQRDNPYEQYF
CDR3 DNA: TGTGCCAGCTCACCCCAGCGGGATAATCCCTACGAGCAGTACTTC

D gene: TRBD1
J gene: TRBJ1-6
V gene: TRBV18
clone size: few
CDR3 protein: CASSPGTGDLSPLHF
CDR3 DNA: TGTGCCAGCTCACCTGGGACAGGGGATTTATCACCCCTCCACTTT

D gene: .
J gene: TRBJ1-6
V gene: TRBV5-1
clone size: few
CDR3 protein: CASSLSDNSPLHF
CDR3 DNA: TGCGCCAGCAGCTTGTCGGATAATTCACCCCTCCACTTT

D gene: TRBD2
J gene: TRBJ2-4
V gene: TRBV7-2
clone size: few
CDR3 protein: CASSLGLALLNIQYF
CDR3 DNA: TGTGCCAGCAGCCTAGGACTAGCATTATTAAACATTCAGTACTTC

D gene: TRBD2
J gene: TRBJ2-1
V gene: TRBV6-5
clone size: .
CDR3 protein: CASSPLLAGGYEQFF
CDR3 DNA: TGTGCCAGCAGTCCTTTGCTAGCGGGAGGTTATGAGCAGTTCTTC

D gene: TRBD2
J gene: TRBJ2-5
V gene: TRBV5-1
clone size: .
CDR3 protein: CASSLGTSPGGETQYF
CDR3 DNA: TGCGCCAGCAGCCTAGGGACTAGCCCAGGCGGTGAGACCCAGTACTTC

D gene: TRBD2
J gene: TRBJ2-1
V gene: TRBV9
clone size: .
CDR3 protein: CASSITSGSSYNEQFF
CDR3 DNA: TGTGCCAGCAGCATAACTAGCGGAAGCTCCTACAATGAGCAGTTCTTC

D gene: TRBD1
J gene: TRBJ2-5
V gene: TRBV27
clone size: .
CDR3 protein: CASSFSRGIDQYF
CDR3 DNA: TGTGCCAGCAGTTTCTCCAGGGGGATCGACCAGTACTTC

D gene: .
J gene: TRBJ2-7
V gene: TRBV11-1
clone size: .
CDR3 protein: CASSLGTGQSYEQYF
CDR3 DNA: TGTGCCAGCAGCTTAGGAACAGGCCAAAGCTACGAGCAGTACTTC

D gene: TRBD1
J gene: TRBJ1-2
V gene: TRBV5-6
clone size: .
CDR3 protein: CASSGTGGRVDGYTF
CDR3 DNA: TGTGCCAGCAGCGGTACAGGGGGGAGGGTGGATGGCTACACCTTC

D gene: TRBD1
J gene: TRBJ1-2
V gene: TRBV5-1
clone size: .
CDR3 protein: CASSSDRGLGYTF
CDR3 DNA: TGCGCCAGCAGCTCTGACAGGGGGCTCGGCTACACCTTC

D gene: .
J gene: TRBJ2-7
V gene: TRBV5-1
clone size: .
CDR3 protein: CASSLDIPGLQTYEQYF
CDR3 DNA: TGCGCCAGCAGCTTGGATATTCCGGGACTCCAAACCTACGAGCAGTACTTC

D gene: .
J gene: TRBJ1-1
V gene: TRBV6-6
clone size: once
CDR3 protein: CASSLTLRTEAFF
CDR3 DNA: TGTGCCAGCAGTCTCACTCTGAGGACTGAAGCTTTCTTT

D gene: TRBD2
J gene: TRBJ2-1
V gene: TRBV6-5
clone size: once
CDR3 protein: CASSLAGSGFFLEQFF
CDR3 DNA: TGTGCCAGCAGTTTAGCGGGATCAGGTTTTTTTCTTGAGCAGTTCTTC

D gene: TRBD1
J gene: TRBJ1-5
V gene: TRBV10-3
clone size: .
CDR3 protein: CAIWQGAGQPQHF
CDR3 DNA: TGTGCCATCTGGCAGGGGGCCGGTCAGCCCCAGCATTTT

D gene: .
J gene: TRBJ2-5
V gene: TRBV14
clone size: few
CDR3 protein: CASSHEHRETQYF
CDR3 DNA: TGTGCCAGCAGCCATGAACACCGAGAGACCCAGTACTTC

D gene: .
J gene: TRBJ1-5
V gene: TRBV19
clone size: .
CDR3 protein: CASRRGEGGNQPQHF
CDR3 DNA: TGTGCCAGTAGACGCGGTGAAGGGGGCAATCAGCCCCAGCATTTT

D gene: .
J gene: TRBJ1-1
V gene: TRBV6-5
clone size: .
CDR3 protein: CASRQGQLNTEAFF
CDR3 DNA: TGTGCCAGCAGACAGGGACAATTGAACACTGAAGCTTTCTTT

D gene: .
J gene: TRBJ2-1
V gene: TRBV6-5
clone size: .
CDR3 protein: CASTEHVRDEQLF
CDR3 DNA: TGTGCCAGCACCGAACACGTCAGGGATGAGCAGCTCTTC

D gene: .
J gene: TRBJ2-7
V gene: TRBV2
clone size: .
CDR3 protein: CARGGLDPGQPYEQYF
CDR3 DNA: TGTGCCAGGGGGGGGTTAGATCCGGGACAACCTTACGAGCAGTACTTC

D gene: .
J gene: TRBJ1-6
V gene: TRBV30
clone size: few
CDR3 protein: CASTRGGGNSPLHF
CDR3 DNA: TGTGCCTCAACCCGCGGGGGTGGGAATTCACCCCTCCACTTT

D gene: .
J gene: TRBJ2-3
V gene: TRBV6-4
clone size: .
CDR3 protein: CASSDARREGTDTQYF
CDR3 DNA: TGTGCCAGCAGTGACGCGCGGAGGGAGGGCACAGATACGCAGTATTTT

D gene: TRBD1
J gene: TRBJ1-5
V gene: TRBV27
clone size: .
CDR3 protein: CASSPGTGIQPQHF
CDR3 DNA: TGTGCCAGCAGTCCCGGGACAGGGATTCAGCCCCAGCATTTT

D gene: .
J gene: TRBJ2-5
V gene: TRBV29-1
clone size: .
CDR3 protein: CSVEVANQETQYF
CDR3 DNA: TGCAGCGTTGAGGTCGCGAACCAAGAGACCCAGTACTTC

D gene: TRBD1
J gene: TRBJ1-5
V gene: TRBV4-2
clone size: .
CDR3 protein: CASSQDGWGQDNYSNQPQHF
CDR3 DNA: TGTGCCAGCAGCCAAGATGGGTGGGGACAGGACAATTATAGCAATCAGCCCCAGCATTTT

D gene: TRBD1
J gene: TRBJ2-7
V gene: TRBV7-2
clone size: .
CDR3 protein: CASSLQGAPRPEYF
CDR3 DNA: TGTGCCAGCAGCCTACAGGGGGCGCCCCGTCCGGAGTACTTC

D gene: .
J gene: TRBJ2-6
V gene: TRBV7-9
clone size: .
CDR3 protein: CASTLNRLISGANVLTF
CDR3 DNA: TGTGCCAGCACCCTAAACCGACTGATCTCTGGGGCCAACGTCCTGACTTTC

D gene: .
J gene: TRBJ2-2
V gene: TRBV14
clone size: .
CDR3 protein: CASSQAYMIANTGELFF
CDR3 DNA: TGTGCCAGCAGCCAAGCCTATATGATCGCGAACACCGGGGAGCTGTTTTTT

D gene: TRBD2
J gene: TRBJ2-2
V gene: TRBV15
clone size: .
CDR3 protein: CATSRKLAGTNTGELFF
CDR3 DNA: TGTGCCACCAGCAGAAAACTAGCGGGAACGAACACCGGGGAGCTGTTTTTT

D gene: TRBD1
J gene: TRBJ1-2
V gene: TRBV27
clone size: .
CDR3 protein: CASSSNSDRVNYGYTF
CDR3 DNA: TGTGCCAGCAGTTCCAACTCGGACAGGGTTAACTATGGCTACACCTTC

D gene: TRBD1
J gene: TRBJ2-7
V gene: TRBV27
clone size: .
CDR3 protein: CASRPYLQGASYEQYF
CDR3 DNA: TGTGCCAGCAGACCCTATCTCCAGGGGGCTAGCTACGAGCAGTACTTC

D gene: .
J gene: TRBJ2-2
V gene: TRBV7-6
clone size: once
CDR3 protein: CASSQSAGFIGELFF
CDR3 DNA: TGTGCCAGCAGCCAAAGTGCAGGGTTTATCGGGGAGCTGTTTTTT

D gene: TRBD1
J gene: TRBJ2-7
V gene: TRBV10-1
clone size: .
CDR3 protein: CASSAGQGGYEQYF
CDR3 DNA: TGCGCCAGCAGCGCGGGACAGGGGGGCTACGAGCAGTACTTC

D gene: .
J gene: TRBJ2-7
V gene: TRBV5-4
clone size: .
CDR3 protein: CASSLIATYEQYF
CDR3 DNA: TGTGCCAGCAGCTTGATCGCGACCTACGAGCAGTACTTC